The next 17 T cell receptor beta chains were all read from a single sample in a study of T-cell reconstitution after alpha-beta-depleted transplantation in children. TCRbeta library preparation incorporated unique molecular identifiers. TCRdb fed the PCR reads into MiXCR, producing one record per CDR3 protein. In the table there are some 500,000 distinct CDR3 sequences, 15% to 20% of which are singletons. This material consisted of PBMCs from the stem cell graft donor, taken from the stem cell graft. These receptors were collected from a human donor who donated a stem cell graft to a child with acute lymphoblastic leukemia.

Worth noting for this clonotype: The junction departs from germline at one end; a sequencing error may be responsible. The V and J genes are TRBV5-6 and TRBJ2-1; 7 bases align to TRBD1. This CDR3 contains 15 residues. Per germline, CDR1 SGHDT and CDR2 YYEEEE. This CDR3 is CASSFGDSSYNDQFF. The DNA for the CDR3 is TGTGCCAGCAGCTTTGGGGACAGCTCCTACAATGACCAGTTCTTC.

The gene calls are TRBV7-6 and TRBJ2-7, with TRBD2 matching over 7 bases. V lost 3 bases to trimming and J lost 5 bases; unmatched junction nucleotides: 7. CDR3 length: 14 residues. Germline V gene lookup returns CDR1 SGHVS and CDR2 FNYEAQ. The CDR3 is CASSFGGSSDEQYF. CDR3 bases: TGTGCCAGCAGCTTTGGCGGGAGCAGCGACGAGCAGTACTTC.

The V gene is TRBV5-1, the J gene TRBJ2-1; possibly TRBD1 for D (6 bases). V was clipped by 4 bases and J by 5 bases, with 19 bases between them. CDR1 SGHRS and CDR2 YFSETQ come from the germline V gene. The CDR3 is made up of 16 amino acids. The DNA for the CDR3 is TGCGCCAGCAGCCGAATTATCCAGACAGGTCACAATGAGCAGTTCTTC. Translation gives CASSRIIQTGHNEQFF. Full variable domain (missing parts from reference TRBV5-1 and TRBJ2-1): KAGVTQTPRYLIKTRGQQVTLSCSPISGHRSVSWYQQTPGQGLQFLFEYFSETQRNKGNFPGRFSGRQFSNSRSEMNVSTLELGDSALYLCASSRIIQTGHNEQFFGPGTRLTVL.

The chain links TRBV7-9 to TRBJ2-7; D unresolved. Trimming took off 2 bases at V and 5 bases at J, with 16 bases between the two ends. CDR1 is SEHNR and CDR2 is FQNEAQ in the germline V gene (reference sequence). The CDR3 has 15 residues. CDR3 DNA sequence: TGTGCCAGCAGCTTACGCGGCCAAGGCATCCACGAGCAGTACTTC. Encoded protein: CASSLRGQGIHEQYF.

This clonotype has at least ten counts. This chain joins TRBV5-1 and TRBJ2-7; D is ambiguous. Between the trimmed V and J ends, which lost 4 bases and 1 base, there was a span of 12 bases. The germline CDR1 and CDR2 sequences are SGHRS and YFSETQ. This CDR3 region has 14 residues. The CDR3 reads CASSPDHSSYEQYF. The CDR3 DNA is TGCGCCAGCAGCCCTGACCACTCATCCTACGAGCAGTACTTC.

The genes are TRBV5-5 and TRBJ1-2; no firm D call. Germline V lookup: CDR1 SGHKS, CDR2 YYEKEE (reference sequence). There are 15 residues in the CDR3. With 0 bases removed from V and 0 bases from J, the gap between germline ends came to 9 bases. The CDR3 sequence: CASSLGVSPNYGYTF. In DNA form, the CDR3 reads TGTGCCAGCAGCTTGGGGGTCAGCCCTAACTATGGCTACACCTTC.

This clonotype was recorded many times. This chain joins TRBV5-1 and TRBJ2-7; 9 nucleotides align to TRBD1. The CDR3 contains 15 residues. The germline gives CDR1 SGHRS, CDR2 YFSETQ. The J segment lost 1 base and the V segment lost 1 base, leaving 3 bases of the junction unmatched. The CDR3 DNA reads as TGCGCCAGCAGCTTGAGAGGGACAGGGTCCTACGAGCAGTACTTC. Translation gives CASSLRGTGSYEQYF.

This chain connects TRBV29-1 to TRBJ1-1; D perhaps matches TRBD1 (5 bases). The CDR3 is 16 residues long. V lost 6 bases and J 1 base, leaving 21 bases between the germline ends. CDR1 is SQVTM, CDR2 ANQGSEA, per germline. CDR3 coding DNA: TGCAGCGTCCTCCCATCTTTCAGGGTTAAGAACACTGAAGCTTTCTTT. This codes for CSVLPSFRVKNTEAFF.

This clonotype was observed a handful of times. This rearrangement joins TRBV2 to TRBJ2-7; D remains ambiguous. Germline loops: CDR1 SNHLY, CDR2 FYNNEI. V shed 1 base and J shed 4 bases, with 8 bases lying between them. This CDR3 region has 13 residues. CDR3 sequence: CASSEDRSYEQYF. The CDR3 DNA reads TGTGCCAGCAGTGAAGATAGATCATACGAGCAGTACTTC.

This clonotype was seen a handful of times. The genes are TRBV7-9 and TRBJ2-1, with TRBD2 matching over 7 bases. The J segment lost 9 bases and the V segment lost 5 bases, leaving 7 bases of the junction unmatched. The length of the CDR3 is 13 residues. The V gene's germline CDR1 is SEHNR and CDR2 FQNEAQ (reference sequence). The CDR3 loop is CASSPGLVTEQFF. CDR3 sequence (DNA): TGTGCCAGCAGCCCAGGACTAGTAACTGAGCAGTTCTTC.

The chain is built from TRBV7-3 and TRBJ2-5, with 8 bases matching TRBD2. There are 14 residues in the CDR3. Trimming took 5 bases from V and 4 from J; bases not matched to a gene: 6. Germline lookup yields CDR1 SGHTA and CDR2 FQGTGA. This CDR3 reads CASSPNGGGETQYF. The CDR3 region has the DNA TGTGCCAGCAGCCCTAACGGGGGGGGAGAGACCCAGTACTTC.

The sample holds a few counts of this clonotype. The chain is built from TRBV20-1 and TRBJ2-1; TRBD2 matches at 7 bases. V lost 5 bases, J lost 5 bases, and 12 bases stayed unmatched. The germline CDR1 and CDR2 sequences are DFQATT and SNEGSKA (reference sequence). This CDR3 region has 15 residues. CDR3 sequence: CSAENVREGHNEQFF. The DNA for the CDR3 is TGCAGTGCTGAAAATGTTAGGGAGGGCCACAATGAGCAGTTCTTC.

There are a few counts of this clonotype. This chain uses TRBV4-1 with TRBJ1-5; TRBD1 might be the D (5 bases). The CDR3 consists of 20 residues. Trimming stripped 4 bases from V and 1 base from J, with 26 bases between. Germline values: CDR1 MGHRA, CDR2 YSYEKL. In DNA, the CDR3 is TGCGCCAGCAGCCCCCGGGGGGAGGAGAAATTAAGAGGAAGCAATCAGCCCCAGCATTTT. This encodes CASSPRGEEKLRGSNQPQHF.

The genes are TRBV7-9 and TRBJ2-1; TRBD2 might be the D (6 bases). The ends were cut back, 0 bases at V and 2 bases at J, with 11 bases in the middle. Germline V CDR1 and CDR2: SEHNR, FQNEAQ (reference sequence). This CDR3 has 16 residues. The CDR3 protein is CASSLASAGAYNEQFF. Written as DNA, the CDR3 is TGTGCCAGCAGCTTAGCTTCAGCGGGCGCCTACAATGAGCAGTTCTTC. The entire variable domain, with the rest obtained from reference TRBV7-9 and TRBJ2-1, is as follows: DTGVSQNPRHKITKRGQNVTFRCDPISEHNRLYWYRQTLGQGPEFLTYFQNEAQLEKSRLLSDRFSAERPKGSFSTLEIQRTEQGDSAMYLCASSLASAGAYNEQFFGPGTRLTVL.

The J gene is TRBJ1-1, the V gene TRBV6-5; 9 bases align to TRBD1. Germline CDR1 reads MNHEY; CDR2 reads SVGAGI. The CDR3 length is 16 residues. V lost 2 bases to trimming and J lost 1 base; unmatched junction nucleotides: 5. The CDR3 is CASSYPTGGKNTEAFF. In DNA, the CDR3 is TGTGCCAGCAGTTACCCGACAGGGGGTAAGAACACTGAAGCTTTCTTT.

V is TRBV9 and J is TRBJ1-5; a weak D match, TRBD1 (5 bases). This CDR3 has 13 amino acids. The V and J ends lost 0 bases and 6 bases respectively, with 7 bases between them. Germline CDR1 reads SGDLS; CDR2 reads YYNGEE. CDR3 sequence reads: CASSVEGSQPQHF. The DNA for the CDR3 is TGTGCCAGCAGCGTAGAGGGGAGTCAGCCCCAGCATTTT.

The rearrangement uses TRBV19 and TRBJ1-2; D is unresolved. CDR1 and CDR2 from the germline V gene are LNHDA and SQIVND (reference sequence). The CDR3 is made up of 10 amino acids. V lost 8 bases and J lost 6, with 7 bases in between. DNA of the CDR3: TGTGCCAGTGGAAGGAATGGCTACACCTTC. Protein product: CASGRNGYTF.